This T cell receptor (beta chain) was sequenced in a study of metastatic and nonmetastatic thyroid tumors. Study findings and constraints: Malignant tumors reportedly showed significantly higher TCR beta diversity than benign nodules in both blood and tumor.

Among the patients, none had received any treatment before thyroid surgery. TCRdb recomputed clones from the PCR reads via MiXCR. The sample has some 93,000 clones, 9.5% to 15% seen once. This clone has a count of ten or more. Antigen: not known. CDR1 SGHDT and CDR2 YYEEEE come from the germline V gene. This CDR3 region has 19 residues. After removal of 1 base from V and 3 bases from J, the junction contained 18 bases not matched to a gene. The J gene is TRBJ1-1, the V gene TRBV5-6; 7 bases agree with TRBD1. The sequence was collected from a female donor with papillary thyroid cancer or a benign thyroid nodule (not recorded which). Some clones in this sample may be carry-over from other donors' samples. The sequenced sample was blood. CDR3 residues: CASSLLAGHRGNKDTEAFF. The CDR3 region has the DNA TGTGCCAGCAGCTTGTTGGCGGGGCACAGGGGCAATAAGGACACTGAAGCTTTCTTT.